Each of the 22 T cell receptor beta chains below was sequenced from the same sample in a study of T cells in women clearing cervical HPV infection. The assay was immunoSEQ multiplex PCR, and TCRdb's table has in-frame clones only and misses some. Here the sample table reports under 35,000 clones. The sample comprised blood buffy coat. These receptors all stem from a woman between 18 and 75 years old with a cervical HPV16 infection that either progressed to CIN3+ or cleared (not recorded which).

As regards this clone: The read finishes 3 residues shy of the CDR3 end, and the germline J gene is used to complete it. The chain has TRBV4-2 and TRBJ1-4; tentative D call: TRBD1 (5 bases). This CDR3 is 18 amino acids long. Germline CDR1 and CDR2: LGHNA and YNFKEQ. V dropped 4 bases and J dropped 0 bases, with 18 bases sitting between them. Partial CDR3 DNA: TGTGCCAGCAGCCTCGGGGGAACCCTTATTGCAACTAATGAAAAA. Its protein is CASSLGGTLIATNEK. From start to end, the CDR3 is CASSLGGTLIATNEKLFF.

Comments on this clone: The CDR3 end falls 3 residues outside the read, so it is completed with the germline J gene. The gene calls are TRBV19 and TRBJ1-4, with D tentatively TRBD1 (6 bases). Germline CDR1 reads LNHDA; CDR2 reads SQIVND (reference sequence). The V end was cut by 5 bases, the J end by 0 bases, with 16 bases between. The CDR3 sequence is 17 residues long. This CDR3 reads CASSAPAGAATNEKLFF. The covered CDR3 bases are TGTGCCAGTAGTGCCCCCGCGGGGGCTGCAACTAATGAAAAA.

In regard to this clone: The CDR3 goes on 3 residues after the read ends, and that part is filled in from the germline J gene. V and J are TRBV24-1 and TRBJ2-1; 7 nucleotides line up with TRBD2. Germline V gives CDR1 KGHDR, CDR2 SFDVKD. The CDR3 extends over 12 amino acids. The trim removed 10 bases at V and 6 bases at J, leaving 5 bases unmatched. The CDR3 DNA, read in part, is TGTGCCACTACAAGCGGGACCAATGAG. Its translation is CATTSGTNE. The whole CDR3 reads CATTSGTNEQFF.

About this clone: With the read ending 3 residues before the CDR3 end, the germline J gene is used to fill in that end. The rearrangement joins TRBV5-1 to TRBJ1-2; weak D call: TRBD1 (5 bases). Trimming took 4 bases from V and 6 from J, leaving 13 bases between them. The CDR3 sequence is 13 residues long. The germline V gene has CDR1 SGHRS and CDR2 YFSETQ. The CDR3 sequence: CASSISGMDGYTF. The sequenced part of the CDR3 DNA is TGCGCCAGCAGCATCTCAGGGATGGATGGC.

About this clone itself: The read halts 3 residues ahead of the CDR3 end, with the missing end drawn from the germline J gene. This sequence joins TRBV4-1 and TRBJ2-7; 8 positions match TRBD2. From germline, CDR1 is MGHRA and CDR2 YSYEKL. J lost 3 bases, V lost 3 bases, and 7 bases had no gene match. The CDR3 is made up of 15 amino acids. CDR3 region: CASSQVAGTSYEQYF. The DNA read from the CDR3 is TGCGCCAGCAGCCAGGTAGCGGGAACGAGCTACGAG.

In regard to this clone: Sequencing ends 3 residues short of the CDR3 end; the germline J gene provides the rest. The chain carries TRBV7-3 and TRBJ1-1; the D is unclear. CDR3 length: 13 residues. Per the germline V gene, CDR1 is SGHTA and CDR2 is FQGTGA. The CDR3 loop is CASSFLASNEAFF. Incomplete CDR3 DNA: TGTGCCAGCAGCTTCCTAGCTAGCAATGAG. Full variable domain (rest looked up from reference TRBV7-3 and TRBJ1-1): GAGVSQTPSNKVTEKGKYVELRCDPISGHTALYWYRQSLGQGPEFLIYFQGTGAADDSGLPNDRFFAVRPEGSVSTLKIQRTERGDSAVYLCASSFLASNEAFFGQGTRLTVV.

On this clone itself: The read terminates 3 residues ahead of where the CDR3 ends, so the germline J gene completes it. This chain joins TRBV7-2 and TRBJ2-7; weak D call: TRBD2 (5 bases). V lost 11 bases to trimming and J lost 0 bases, with 17 bases between them. CDR3 length: 14 amino acids. Looked up from germline, CDR1 is SGHTA and CDR2 is FQGNSA. The CDR3 loop is CASEGRQPSYEQYF. The CDR3 bases that were read are TGTGCCTCCGAGGGTAGGCAGCCCTCCTACGAG.

As for this clone: The CDR3 is cut off 3 residues early in the read; its end comes from the germline J gene. The rearrangement joins TRBV30 to TRBJ2-3; TRBD2 might be the D (5 bases). Per germline, CDR1 GTSNPN and CDR2 SVGIG (reference sequence). The CDR3 spans 12 residues. The chain's CDR3 is CAWTPEGNPQYF. Partial CDR3 DNA: TGTGCCTGGACCCCTGAGGGTAATCCG.

On this clone: The read stops 3 residues short of the end of the CDR3; the missing end is completed from the germline J gene. The gene calls are TRBV5-8 and TRBJ1-6; D possibly corresponds to TRBD1 (6 bases). The V gene's germline CDR1 is SGHTS and CDR2 YDEGEE. Trimming stripped 5 bases from V and 4 bases from J, with 13 bases between. The CDR3 totals 15 residues. The DNA read from the CDR3 is TGTGCCAGCAGGACAGGACGAAGTTATAATTCACCC. This sequence encodes CASRTGRSYNSP. Given in full, the CDR3 is CASRTGRSYNSPLHF.

In regard to this clone: The read is 3 residues too short to cover the CDR3 end, so that end is filled in from the germline J gene. This chain connects TRBV29-1 to TRBJ2-5; D is possibly TRBD1 (5 bases). Trimming took 6 bases from V and 5 from J, leaving 13 bases between them. The CDR3 has 12 amino acids. Germline V CDR1 and CDR2: SQVTM, ANQGSEA. The chain's CDR3 is CSVQPGMETQYF. CDR3 bases read: TGCAGCGTGCAACCAGGGATGGAGACC.

CDR3 bases read: TGCAGTGCTAGAGGGGACAGGATAAAAACCTACAATGAG. Translation: CSARGDRIKTYNE. The entire CDR3 sequence reads CSARGDRIKTYNEQFF. The rearrangement joins TRBV20-1 to TRBJ2-1; 8 bases line up with TRBD1. The read ends 3 residues early relative to the CDR3; the germline J gene fills the gap. CDR1 and CDR2 from the germline V gene are DFQATT and SNEGSKA (reference sequence). The CDR3 extends over 16 amino acids. V dropped 1 base and J dropped 2; count of bases not matched to a gene: 7.

Remarks on this clone: One end of the junction does not line up with germline, which may come from a read error. The read is 3 residues too short to cover the CDR3 end, so that end is filled in from the germline J gene. The V gene is TRBV7-3, the J gene TRBJ2-2, with TRBD2 identical over 7 bases. The CDR3 length is 13 residues. CDR1 is SGHTA, CDR2 FQGTGA, per germline. CDR3 residues: CASSLDWSGGLFF. The sequenced CDR3 bases are TGTGCCAGCAGTCTGGACTGGTCGGGGGGG.

Turning to this clone: The CDR3 end lies 3 residues beyond the end of the read and is filled in from the germline J gene. The chain couples TRBV2 to TRBJ2-2; D may be TRBD1 (6 bases). The ends were cut back, 6 bases at V and 5 bases at J, with 10 bases in the middle. This CDR3 region has 13 residues. Germline values: CDR1 SNHLY, CDR2 FYNNEI. Incomplete CDR3 DNA: TGTGCCAGCAGCCAGGGGAATACCGGGGAG. This translates into CASSQGNTGE. The CDR3 as a whole reads CASSQGNTGELFF.

Remarks on this clone: From the germline J gene comes the end of the CDR3, since the read stops 3 residues before it. This chain links TRBV2 with TRBJ1-5, with 8 bases aligning to TRBD1. J lost 5 bases, V lost 7 bases, and 7 bases had no gene match. The length of the CDR3 is 14 residues. The germline CDR1 and CDR2 sequences are SNHLY and FYNNEI. CDR3 in amino acids: CASTGQGRDQPQHF. The sequenced CDR3 bases are TGTGCCAGCACCGGACAGGGCAGAGATCAGCCC. The whole variable domain, filled in from reference TRBV2 and TRBJ1-5, reads EPEVTQTPSHQVTQMGQEVILRCVPISNHLYFYWYRQILGQKVEFLVSFYNNEISEKSEIFDDQFSVERPDGSNFTLKIRSTKLEDSAMYFCASTGQGRDQPQHFGDGTRLSIL.

Comments on this clone: With the read ending 3 residues before the CDR3 end, the germline J gene is used to fill in that end. V usage is TRBV20-1 and J usage is TRBJ2-1; maybe TRBD2 (6 bases). CDR3 length: 14 amino acids. V was pared by 3 bases and J by 3 bases, with 12 bases between. Germline loops: CDR1 DFQATT, CDR2 SNEGSKA (reference sequence). Incomplete CDR3 DNA: TGCAGTGCTAGGGAGGGCCCAAACTACAATGAG. It translates to CSAREGPNYNE. The CDR3 as a whole reads CSAREGPNYNEQFF.

With regard to this clone: The read is 3 residues too short to cover the CDR3 end, so that end is filled in from the germline J gene. This rearrangement joins TRBV6-1 to TRBJ1-1; tentative D call: TRBD1 (5 bases). This CDR3 is built from 15 residues. The germline gives CDR1 MNHNS, CDR2 SASEGT. CDR3 DNA (partial): TGTGCCAGCAGTGAAGGAGAAAGGGGCGGTCTCGCA. Translating gives CASSEGERGGLA. The CDR3 as a whole reads CASSEGERGGLAAFF.

Of note for this clone: The read terminates 3 residues before the CDR3 end, so the remaining end is supplied by the germline J gene. The chain combines TRBV20-1 with TRBJ2-7, with a tentative D call TRBD1 (5 bases). V lost 6 bases and J 1 base, leaving 7 bases between the germline ends. Germline values: CDR1 DFQATT, CDR2 SNEGSKA (reference sequence). The CDR3 has 11 residues. Incomplete CDR3 DNA: TGCAGTGCAGACAGATCCTACGAG. This encodes CSADRSYE. The CDR3 reads in full as CSADRSYEQYF.

As for this clone: Coverage ceases 3 residues before the CDR3 finishes, and the germline J gene fills in the end. V usage is TRBV18 and J usage is TRBJ1-2; D gene uncertain. Germline V CDR1 and CDR2: KGHSH, LQKENI. The CDR3 totals 16 residues. CDR3 loop: CASHDLTSGLSYDYTF. The covered CDR3 bases are TGTGCCAGCCACGACCTTACTAGCGGGCTCTCCTACGAC.

A remark on this clone: The read ends 3 residues shy of where the CDR3 ends; the end is completed using the germline J gene. The V call is TRBV5-6, the J call TRBJ2-1, with TRBD2 matching 12 bases. The CDR3 loop spans 14 amino acids. V dropped 6 bases and J dropped 9; count of bases not matched to a gene: 7. CDR1 is SGHDT, CDR2 YYEEEE, per germline. The CDR3 here is CASIASGRVVEQFF. The covered CDR3 bases are TGTGCCAGCATCGCTAGCGGGAGGGTTGTTGAG.

A note on this clone: The read comes to an end 3 residues before the CDR3 does, leaving the germline J gene to fill in the end. The chain has TRBV11-2 and TRBJ1-5, with D maybe TRBD1 (5 bases). The CDR3 runs to 14 residues. Germline CDR1 reads SGHAT; CDR2 reads FQNNGV. The V end was cut by 3 bases, the J end by 5 bases, with 11 bases between. Here the CDR3 reads CASSLAGTDQPQHF. CDR3 DNA (partial): TGTGCCAGCAGCTTGGCGGGGACGGATCAGCCC.

Turning to this clone: Read sequence stops 3 residues before the CDR3 end, and the germline J gene provides the missing end. The V gene is TRBV6-2 or TRBV6-3, the J gene TRBJ2-5, with TRBD1 identical over 7 bases. CDR3 length equals 16 residues. Germline trimming cut 6 bases from V and 3 bases from J; bases unmatched to any gene: 13. Germline V gives CDR1 MNHEY, CDR2 SVGEGT. The CDR3 loop is CASRPILGQTKETQYF. CDR3 bases read: TGTGCCAGCAGACCAATATTGGGACAGACCAAAGAGACC.

Turning to this clone: The read terminates 3 residues ahead of where the CDR3 ends, so the germline J gene completes it. The rearrangement joins TRBV5-4 to TRBJ2-7; D is uncertain. Germline V gene data show CDR1 as SGHNT and CDR2 as YYREEE (reference sequence). There are 12 residues in the CDR3. The ends were cut back, 2 bases at V and 3 bases at J, with 6 bases in the middle. CDR3 bases read: TGTGCCAGCAGCTTACAAGGCTACGAG. Translating gives CASSLQGYE. The full CDR3 is CASSLQGYEQYF.